This is a list of T cell receptor beta chains from one sample in a study of blood T cell repertoires in COVID-19. Repertoires were generated with immunoSEQ multiplex PCR, while TCRdb's copy carries only in-frame clones and drops some. This sample yields about 54,000 clones, of which over 75% are seen a single time; about 13% belongs to the top ten. Sequencing was done on a sample of peripheral blood. These receptors all stem from a human donor in a cohort sampled during active COVID-19. CDR3s include the opening cysteine and the closing phenylalanine or tryptophan. D genes are given only for firm matches.

V gene: TRBV29-1
CDR3 length: 15
D gene: -
J gene: TRBJ2-3
CDR3 protein: CSVASQGRGTDTQYF

V gene: TRBV5-1
CDR3 length: 16
D gene: TRBD1
J gene: TRBJ2-2
CDR3 protein: CASSSQGAGLTGELFF

V gene: TRBV15
CDR3 length: 13
D gene: -
J gene: TRBJ2-2
CDR3 protein: CATSNQGIGELFF

V gene: TRBV29-1
CDR3 length: 14
D gene: TRBD2
J gene: TRBJ2-2
CDR3 protein: CSVESGGQGGELFF

V gene: TRBV28
CDR3 length: 13
D gene: -
J gene: TRBJ1-2
CDR3 protein: CASRPTANYGYTF

V gene: TRBV6-2/TRBV6-3
CDR3 length: 16
D gene: TRBD1
J gene: TRBJ2-7
CDR3 protein: CASSYSVDRAGYEQYF

V gene: TRBV6-5
CDR3 length: 16
D gene: TRBD1
J gene: TRBJ1-3
CDR3 protein: CASSLPGGSSGNTIYF

V gene: TRBV5-1
CDR3 length: 14
D gene: TRBD2
J gene: TRBJ2-5
CDR3 protein: CARSGGGVGETQYF

V gene: TRBV18
CDR3 length: 14
D gene: -
J gene: TRBJ1-3
CDR3 protein: CASSPRPNPDTIYF

V gene: TRBV9
CDR3 length: 15
D gene: -
J gene: TRBJ2-5
CDR3 protein: CASSVDSGWGETQYF

V gene: TRBV18
CDR3 length: 16
D gene: -
J gene: TRBJ1-4
CDR3 protein: CASSPQGMGTNEKLFF

V gene: TRBV6-5
CDR3 length: 15
D gene: TRBD2
J gene: TRBJ2-7
CDR3 protein: CASRTTSGRPYEQYF

V gene: TRBV28
CDR3 length: 14
D gene: TRBD2
J gene: TRBJ2-1
CDR3 protein: CASSLNGRSNEQFF

V gene: TRBV29-1
CDR3 length: 16
D gene: TRBD2
J gene: TRBJ2-2
CDR3 protein: CSAAGGTSGFTGELFF

V gene: TRBV5-4
CDR3 length: 14
D gene: -
J gene: TRBJ1-2
CDR3 protein: CASSLDQSNYGYTF

V gene: TRBV7-9
CDR3 length: 14
D gene: TRBD1
J gene: TRBJ2-7
CDR3 protein: CASSFGTGIYEQYF

V gene: TRBV9
CDR3 length: 18
D gene: TRBD1
J gene: TRBJ2-5
CDR3 protein: CASSVELGTGGAKETQYF

V gene: TRBV4-2
CDR3 length: 19
D gene: TRBD2
J gene: TRBJ2-6
CDR3 protein: CASSREALAGGSGANVLTF

V gene: TRBV2
CDR3 length: 18
D gene: TRBD2
J gene: TRBJ2-4
CDR3 protein: CASRLTSGSSRAKNIQYF